These T cell receptor beta chains were read from a single sample in a study of beta chain features in type 1 diabetes. Method: immunoSEQ multiplex PCR; TCRdb's copy keeps in-frame clones and lacks some. The data contain around 300,000 clones, 9.5% to 11% of them seen just once; the ten biggest clones take up around 0.015%. Sequenced sample: naive CD4+ T cells from blood. The receptors shown here come from a woman in her thirties in good health. Each CDR3 is given with its conserved first and last residue. Fields, in order: clone size, D gene, J gene, V gene, CDR3 DNA, CDR3 protein. D genes are given only for firm matches. The listing skips clone size in some rows; elsewhere it reads once, few, many or a size class.

clone size: NA
D gene: NA
J gene: TRBJ2-7
V gene: TRBV27
CDR3 DNA: TGTGCCAGCAGTAAAGGGGGACGTAAGACCTACGAGCAGTACTTC
CDR3 protein: CASSKGGRKTYEQYF

clone size: few
D gene: TRBD1
J gene: TRBJ2-7
V gene: TRBV27
CDR3 DNA: TGTGCCAGCAGTTCCCGGGACAGGGGTTTGTACGAGCAGTACTTC
CDR3 protein: CASSSRDRGLYEQYF

clone size: NA
D gene: NA
J gene: TRBJ1-5
V gene: TRBV1
CDR3 DNA: TGCACCAGCAGATGGGACTGTAGCAATCAGCCCCAGCATTTT
CDR3 protein: CTSRWDCSNQPQHF

clone size: NA
D gene: NA
J gene: TRBJ2-1
V gene: TRBV5-1
CDR3 DNA: TGCGCCAGCAGCTTGGGAGACAACTACAATGAGCAGTTCTTC
CDR3 protein: CASSLGDNYNEQFF

clone size: NA
D gene: TRBD1
J gene: TRBJ2-1
V gene: TRBV7-9
CDR3 DNA: TGTGCCAGCAGCTTGGGACAGGGATACAATGAGCAGTTCTTC
CDR3 protein: CASSLGQGYNEQFF

clone size: NA
D gene: TRBD1
J gene: TRBJ1-2
V gene: TRBV28
CDR3 DNA: TGTGCCAGCACCTTACCGGGACAGGGCCGATATGGCTACACCTTC
CDR3 protein: CASTLPGQGRYGYTF

clone size: NA
D gene: NA
J gene: TRBJ2-2
V gene: TRBV11-2
CDR3 DNA: TGTGCCAGCAGCAGGTTCAGGGGCCTGGAGGTGGCCGGGGAGCTGTTTTTT
CDR3 protein: CASSRFRGLEVAGELFF

clone size: NA
D gene: NA
J gene: TRBJ2-2
V gene: TRBV30
CDR3 DNA: TGTGCCTGGAGGAAGGGGTCCGGGGAGCTGTTTTTT
CDR3 protein: CAWRKGSGELFF

clone size: NA
D gene: NA
J gene: TRBJ1-5
V gene: TRBV28
CDR3 DNA: TGTGCCAGCAGTCTCCCGACGGGGGGCACTAATCAGCCCCAGCATTTT
CDR3 protein: CASSLPTGGTNQPQHF

clone size: NA
D gene: TRBD1
J gene: TRBJ2-1
V gene: TRBV7-2
CDR3 DNA: TGTGCCAGCTTACCGGGGCAGGGGGCCGGCAATGAGCAGTTCTTC
CDR3 protein: CASLPGQGAGNEQFF

clone size: NA
D gene: TRBD2
J gene: TRBJ2-1
V gene: TRBV7-8
CDR3 DNA: TGTGCCAGCAGCCCAGCGGGATTTGGTGAGCAGTTCTTC
CDR3 protein: CASSPAGFGEQFF

clone size: NA
D gene: NA
J gene: TRBJ2-1
V gene: TRBV2
CDR3 DNA: TGTGCCAGCAGTGGGGGCAGGGCTGCCAATGAGCAGTTCTTC
CDR3 protein: CASSGGRAANEQFF

clone size: NA
D gene: NA
J gene: TRBJ2-5
V gene: TRBV9
CDR3 DNA: TGTGCCAGCAGCGTAGATCCGAGGGGGCAAGAGACCCAGTACTTC
CDR3 protein: CASSVDPRGQETQYF

clone size: NA
D gene: NA
J gene: TRBJ2-1
V gene: TRBV2
CDR3 DNA: TGTGCCAGCAGTGAAGCGCCCCCGGGAAGGCAGTTCTTC
CDR3 protein: CASSEAPPGRQFF

clone size: NA
D gene: TRBD2
J gene: TRBJ2-5
V gene: TRBV5-1
CDR3 DNA: TGCGCCAGCAGCAGGGCTAGCGGGGGGGCTCAAGAGACCCAGTACTTC
CDR3 protein: CASSRASGGAQETQYF

clone size: few
D gene: NA
J gene: TRBJ2-2
V gene: TRBV2
CDR3 DNA: TGTGCCAGCAGTGAGAGGCACCCCGGGGAGCTGTTTTTT
CDR3 protein: CASSERHPGELFF

clone size: few
D gene: TRBD2
J gene: TRBJ2-3
V gene: TRBV5-4
CDR3 DNA: TGTGCCAGCAGCTCCGGCGGCCTAGCGGGAGAGGATACGCAGTATTTT
CDR3 protein: CASSSGGLAGEDTQYF

clone size: few
D gene: TRBD1
J gene: TRBJ2-7
V gene: TRBV6-5
CDR3 DNA: TGTGCCAGCACTGGGACAGGGGAGAGCTACGAGCAGTACTTC
CDR3 protein: CASTGTGESYEQYF

clone size: NA
D gene: NA
J gene: TRBJ2-7
V gene: TRBV18
CDR3 DNA: TGTGCCAGCTCACAGCAGGGGTTCGACGAGCAGTACTTC
CDR3 protein: CASSQQGFDEQYF

clone size: NA
D gene: NA
J gene: TRBJ2-1
V gene: TRBV28
CDR3 DNA: TGTGCCAGCAGTTGGGGAGGGGGAGGGAGCTCCTACAATGAGCAGTTCTTC
CDR3 protein: CASSWGGGGSSYNEQFF

clone size: few
D gene: NA
J gene: TRBJ2-3
V gene: TRBV15
CDR3 DNA: TGTGCCACCAGCAGAGATTCTAGCGAACGCACAGATACGCAGTATTTT
CDR3 protein: CATSRDSSERTDTQYF

clone size: few
D gene: NA
J gene: TRBJ2-5
V gene: TRBV21-1
CDR3 DNA: TGTGCCAGCAGCAACGGACTAGCGAGTGGGGAGACCCAGTACTTC
CDR3 protein: CASSNGLASGETQYF

clone size: NA
D gene: NA
J gene: TRBJ2-7
V gene: TRBV27
CDR3 DNA: TGTGCCAGCAGTTTGGTTTCTAGGAGCTCCTACGAGCAGTACTTC
CDR3 protein: CASSLVSRSSYEQYF

clone size: few
D gene: TRBD1
J gene: TRBJ2-5
V gene: TRBV5-1
CDR3 DNA: TGCGCCAGCAGCTTGGGACAGGGACAAGAGACCCAGTACTTC
CDR3 protein: CASSLGQGQETQYF

clone size: NA
D gene: NA
J gene: TRBJ2-2
V gene: TRBV15
CDR3 DNA: TGTGCCACCAGCAGAGCGTTCGACACCGGGGAGCTGTTTTTT
CDR3 protein: CATSRAFDTGELFF

clone size: NA
D gene: NA
J gene: TRBJ2-3
V gene: TRBV28
CDR3 DNA: TGTGCCAGCAGTTTTTCGGCCAGGGGTAGCACAGATACGCAGTATTTT
CDR3 protein: CASSFSARGSTDTQYF

clone size: NA
D gene: TRBD1
J gene: TRBJ1-2
V gene: TRBV28
CDR3 DNA: TGTGCCAGCAGTTTCCAGGGGGCTCGGGGCTACACCTTC
CDR3 protein: CASSFQGARGYTF

clone size: NA
D gene: TRBD1
J gene: TRBJ1-1
V gene: TRBV6-6
CDR3 DNA: TGTGCCAGCAGTTCCAGGGGGGCCACTGAAGCTTTCTTT
CDR3 protein: CASSSRGATEAFF

clone size: few
D gene: TRBD1
J gene: TRBJ2-7
V gene: TRBV7-3
CDR3 DNA: TGTGCCAGCAGCTCCCAGACAGGGCCCACCTACGAGCAGTACTTC
CDR3 protein: CASSSQTGPTYEQYF

clone size: NA
D gene: TRBD1
J gene: TRBJ2-7
V gene: TRBV19
CDR3 DNA: TGTGCCACCGGACAGGGGGGATACGAGCAGTACTTC
CDR3 protein: CATGQGGYEQYF

clone size: NA
D gene: TRBD2
J gene: TRBJ2-3
V gene: TRBV29-1
CDR3 DNA: TGCAGCGTTCTGGGAGGGAACACAGATACGCAGTATTTT
CDR3 protein: CSVLGGNTDTQYF

clone size: NA
D gene: TRBD1
J gene: TRBJ1-2
V gene: TRBV7-2
CDR3 DNA: TGTGCCAGCAGCTTAACGACAGGGGATGATGGCTACACCTTC
CDR3 protein: CASSLTTGDDGYTF

clone size: NA
D gene: NA
J gene: TRBJ2-1
V gene: TRBV7-3
CDR3 DNA: TGTGCCAGCAGCTTAGACGGGAGCGCCGGGGGTGAGCAGTTCTTC
CDR3 protein: CASSLDGSAGGEQFF

clone size: few
D gene: NA
J gene: TRBJ2-4
V gene: TRBV7-9
CDR3 DNA: TGTGCCAGCAGCCCCGACAGACTAGCCAAAAACATTCAGTACTTC
CDR3 protein: CASSPDRLAKNIQYF

clone size: NA
D gene: TRBD2
J gene: TRBJ2-1
V gene: TRBV10-3
CDR3 DNA: TGTGCCATCAGCCCACTACTAGCGGATGACAATGAGCAGTTCTTC
CDR3 protein: CAISPLLADDNEQFF

clone size: NA
D gene: NA
J gene: TRBJ2-7
V gene: TRBV10-3
CDR3 DNA: TGTGCCATCAGAGGAGCGGAGCCCTTCGGCGAGCAGTACTTC
CDR3 protein: CAIRGAEPFGEQYF

clone size: NA
D gene: TRBD2
J gene: TRBJ2-7
V gene: TRBV18
CDR3 DNA: TGTGCCAGCTCACCACCGAGCGGGAGGGCCTTGGGCGAGCAGTACTTC
CDR3 protein: CASSPPSGRALGEQYF

clone size: few
D gene: TRBD1
J gene: TRBJ2-1
V gene: TRBV27
CDR3 DNA: TGTGCCAGCAGCATCAGGGGGAGCTCCTACAATGAGCAGTTCTTC
CDR3 protein: CASSIRGSSYNEQFF

clone size: few
D gene: NA
J gene: TRBJ2-7
V gene: TRBV5-1
CDR3 DNA: TGCGCCAGCAGCTTGGGGACAGGCACCGGGACTCTTTCCTACGAGCAGTACTTC
CDR3 protein: CASSLGTGTGTLSYEQYF

clone size: NA
D gene: TRBD1
J gene: TRBJ1-2
V gene: TRBV29-1
CDR3 DNA: TGCAGCGCTGGGGCGACAGGGGGCTACACCTTC
CDR3 protein: CSAGATGGYTF

clone size: few
D gene: NA
J gene: TRBJ1-5
V gene: TRBV2
CDR3 DNA: TGTGCCAGCAGGTACGACAGAGGCAATCAGCCCCAGCATTTT
CDR3 protein: CASRYDRGNQPQHF

clone size: few
D gene: NA
J gene: TRBJ2-2
V gene: TRBV18
CDR3 DNA: TGTGCCAGCTCACCATTGGGCGACACCGGGGAGCTGTTTTTT
CDR3 protein: CASSPLGDTGELFF

clone size: few
D gene: TRBD2
J gene: TRBJ2-1
V gene: TRBV25-1
CDR3 DNA: TGTGCCAGCAGTGAACTAGCGGGAGAACGCGAGCAGTTCTTC
CDR3 protein: CASSELAGEREQFF

clone size: few
D gene: TRBD2
J gene: TRBJ2-3
V gene: TRBV10-3
CDR3 DNA: TGTGCCATCAGCACGGCTAGCGGCCCGGATACGCAGTATTTT
CDR3 protein: CAISTASGPDTQYF

clone size: few
D gene: TRBD1
J gene: TRBJ2-2
V gene: TRBV7-9
CDR3 DNA: TGTGCCAGCAGCTCCCCCCTTGGGGACAGGGATTTTAGCACCGGGGAGCTGTTTTTT
CDR3 protein: CASSSPLGDRDFSTGELFF

clone size: few
D gene: TRBD1
J gene: TRBJ2-4
V gene: TRBV2
CDR3 DNA: TGTGCCAGCAGTGAAGTCAGGGGGCGCGTTAACATTCAGTACTTC
CDR3 protein: CASSEVRGRVNIQYF

clone size: NA
D gene: TRBD2
J gene: TRBJ2-7
V gene: TRBV30
CDR3 DNA: TGTGCCTGGAGTCGTCCAGCGGGGGATTACGAGCAGTACTTC
CDR3 protein: CAWSRPAGDYEQYF

clone size: few
D gene: NA
J gene: TRBJ1-2
V gene: TRBV29-1
CDR3 DNA: TGCAGCGTTGAAGCCCTGGCAGGGGATGGCTACACCTTC
CDR3 protein: CSVEALAGDGYTF

clone size: few
D gene: NA
J gene: TRBJ2-1
V gene: TRBV29-1
CDR3 DNA: TGCAGCGTGGGGGACACCTCCTACAATGAGCAGTTCTTC
CDR3 protein: CSVGDTSYNEQFF

clone size: NA
D gene: NA
J gene: TRBJ2-7
V gene: TRBV10-3
CDR3 DNA: TGTGCCATCGCCCTAGGGGACTCAGACCACGAGCAGTACTTC
CDR3 protein: CAIALGDSDHEQYF

clone size: NA
D gene: TRBD2
J gene: TRBJ2-5
V gene: TRBV4-2
CDR3 DNA: TGTGCCAGCAGCCAAGTACAGCGGGAGACGGGAGAGACCCAGTACTTC
CDR3 protein: CASSQVQRETGETQYF

clone size: NA
D gene: NA
J gene: TRBJ2-5
V gene: TRBV4-3
CDR3 DNA: TGCGCCAGCAGCCAAGATACTAGAAAGGGAGAGACCCAGTACTTC
CDR3 protein: CASSQDTRKGETQYF

clone size: NA
D gene: TRBD2
J gene: TRBJ2-1
V gene: TRBV7-3
CDR3 DNA: TGTGCCAGCAGCACCATAGCGGGAGGACGGGGTGAGCAGTTCTTC
CDR3 protein: CASSTIAGGRGEQFF

clone size: NA
D gene: NA
J gene: TRBJ2-1
V gene: TRBV7-6
CDR3 DNA: TGTGCCAGCACCCTCGCGGCAGGGGCCTACAATGAGCAGTTCTTC
CDR3 protein: CASTLAAGAYNEQFF

clone size: NA
D gene: TRBD1
J gene: TRBJ1-1
V gene: TRBV4-3
CDR3 DNA: TGCGCCAGCAGCCAAGGGGGGGACAGGGGAGCTTTCTTT
CDR3 protein: CASSQGGDRGAFF

clone size: few
D gene: TRBD1
J gene: TRBJ1-4
V gene: TRBV29-1
CDR3 DNA: TGCAGCGTTGATTCGAAGGGGGACAGGGTATTTGAAAAACTGTTTTTT
CDR3 protein: CSVDSKGDRVFEKLFF

clone size: NA
D gene: TRBD1
J gene: TRBJ2-5
V gene: TRBV4-1
CDR3 DNA: TGCGCCAGCAGCCAAGGGGACAGGTCGTGGGAGACCCAGTACTTC
CDR3 protein: CASSQGDRSWETQYF

clone size: few
D gene: TRBD1
J gene: TRBJ1-2
V gene: TRBV14
CDR3 DNA: TGTGCCAGCAGCCAGACAGGGTTCGGCTACACCTTC
CDR3 protein: CASSQTGFGYTF

clone size: NA
D gene: NA
J gene: TRBJ2-7
V gene: TRBV4-1
CDR3 DNA: TGCGCCAGCAGCCAAGATCCCAGGGTATACGAGCAGTACTTC
CDR3 protein: CASSQDPRVYEQYF